What follows are 24 T cell receptor beta chains derived from one specimen sequenced in a study of cytomegalovirus exposure and HLA in healthy donors. Amplification used 60 Vbeta primers and 13 Jbeta primers. Some clones are missing from TCRdb's copy, which holds only in-frame ones; the method was immunoSEQ multiplex PCR. The sample records 84,000 or so clones, 62% being singletons. Material: PBMCs. These receptors were obtained from a woman aged 30 to 39 in good health and CMV-seropositive.

As concerns this clone: Other DNA sequences of this sample code for an identical CDR3. The chain is built from TRBV2 and TRBJ1-4, with a possible D match to TRBD1 (5 bases). Trimming shortened V by 7 bases and J by 2 bases, and 11 bases separated the two germline ends. The CDR3 totals 14 residues. CDR1 is SNHLY, CDR2 FYNNEI, per germline. The CDR3 nucleotides read TGTGCCAGCACATCGGGGGGGACTAATGAAAAACTGTTTTTT. This encodes CASTSGGTNEKLFF.

The gene calls are TRBV10-3 and TRBJ1-3, with D perhaps TRBD1 (5 bases). The CDR3 contains 16 residues. From germline, CDR1 is ENHRY and CDR2 SYGVKD. Between the trimmed V and J ends, which lost 4 bases and 4 bases, there was a span of 17 bases. The CDR3 here is CAISASQGNGGNTIYF. The CDR3 DNA sequence: TGTGCCATCAGTGCCAGTCAGGGAAATGGAGGAAACACCATATATTTT.

The chain couples TRBV30 to TRBJ2-5; 12 nucleotides align to TRBD2. Germline lookup yields CDR1 GTSNPN and CDR2 SVGIG (reference sequence). Trimming cost V 3 bases and J 3 bases; bases outside gene matches: 8. CDR3 size: 16 residues. CDR3 amino acids: CAWSAGLAGKKETQYF. The CDR3 DNA reads as TGTGCCTGGAGCGCAGGACTAGCGGGGAAAAAAGAGACCCAGTACTTC.

This clone was observed a handful of times. The CDR3 loop is CASSSIRTANTEAFF. The CDR3 nucleotides read TGTGCCAGTAGTTCAATAAGGACAGCTAACACTGAAGCTTTCTTT. This rearrangement joins TRBV19 to TRBJ1-1; weak D call: TRBD1 (6 bases). Germline V gene sequence: CDR1 LNHDA, CDR2 SQIVND (reference sequence). The CDR3 runs to 15 residues. The V end lost 5 bases, the J end lost 2 bases, and 15 bases lay between the germline ends.

The chain carries TRBV5-5 and TRBJ1-5; a weak D match, TRBD1 (6 bases). Germline CDR1 is SGHKS and CDR2 is YYEKEE (reference sequence). CDR3 length equals 14 residues. V was cut by 4 bases and J by 0 bases, with 8 bases left in between. The CDR3 DNA follows: TGTGCCAGCAGCGGACAGTATAGCAATCAGCCCCAGCATTTT. It codes for CASSGQYSNQPQHF.

The J gene is TRBJ1-3, the V gene TRBV10-2, with D hard to call. The CDR3 length is 17 residues. With 0 bases removed from V and 0 bases from J, the gap between germline ends came to 12 bases. CDR1 is WSHSY, CDR2 SAAADI, per germline. CDR3 nucleotides: TGCGCCAGCAGTGAGTCCGGCAGGTGGAACTCTGGAAACACCATATATTTT. This codes for CASSESGRWNSGNTIYF.

The rearrangement links TRBV7-9 to TRBJ2-3, with 7 bases aligning to TRBD2. Per germline, CDR1 SEHNR and CDR2 FQNEAQ (reference sequence). Trimming cost V 2 bases and J 4 bases; bases outside gene matches: 3. The CDR3 extends over 14 amino acids. CDR3 sequence (DNA): TGTGCCAGCAGCTTAACTAGCGCGGCAGATACGCAGTATTTT. Amino acids: CASSLTSAADTQYF.

This clone was observed a handful of times. J is TRBJ2-3 and V is TRBV30, with 7 bases fitting TRBD2. CDR1 and CDR2 (germline): GTSNPN, SVGIG (reference sequence). V lost 8 bases to trimming and J lost 1 base; unmatched junction nucleotides: 6. The CDR3 contains 13 residues. Written as DNA, the CDR3 is TGTGCCGGCGGGGGTCGGGGCACAGATACGCAGTATTTT. This codes for CAGGGRGTDTQYF.

In its sample, this clone was seen once. This chain links TRBV5-1 with TRBJ1-6; 9 bases map to TRBD1. CDR1 and CDR2 (germline): SGHRS, YFSETQ. V lost 5 bases and J lost 7; bases outside the gene matches: 10. The CDR3 has 16 amino acids. CDR3 region: CASRPAQGAQNSPLHF. In nucleotides, the CDR3 is TGCGCCAGCAGGCCAGCACAGGGGGCGCAGAATTCACCCCTCCACTTT.

The V call is TRBV5-1, the J call TRBJ2-1; TRBD1 is a possible D gene (6 bases). Germline CDR1 reads SGHRS; CDR2 reads YFSETQ. V shed 6 bases and J shed 3 bases, with 10 bases lying between them. There are 13 residues in the CDR3. The CDR3 spells CASKQGIYNEQFF. The CDR3 bases are TGCGCCAGCAAGCAGGGGATCTACAATGAGCAGTTCTTC.

The V gene is TRBV21-1, the J gene TRBJ1-5. TRBV21-1 constitutes a pseudogene. The CDR3 length is 15 residues. The CDR3 spells CASSKGIPGGPPQHF. The CDR3 region has the DNA TGTGCCAGCAGCAAAGGCATCCCCGGCGGCCCGCCCCAGCATTTT.

This clone was counted between two and nine times. The chain uses TRBV4-1 and TRBJ1-2, with 8 bases matching TRBD1. Germline CDR1 reads MGHRA; CDR2 reads YSYEKL. The CDR3 loop spans 16 amino acids. Trimming removed 1 base from V and 5 bases from J; junction bases left unmatched: 9. CDR3 DNA sequence: TGCGCCAGCAGCCAAGTCGACAGGGGCCCAAGGTATGGCTACACCTTC. It encodes CASSQVDRGPRYGYTF.

The chain joins TRBV4-2 to TRBJ2-1, with TRBD2 matching over 11 bases. J gave up 10 bases and V 0 bases, and 5 bases lay outside the gene matches. This CDR3 spans 15 amino acids. Germline values: CDR1 LGHNA, CDR2 YNFKEQ. The CDR3 here is CASSQEISGGAEQFF. As DNA, the CDR3 is TGTGCCAGCAGCCAAGAGATTAGCGGGGGGGCCGAGCAGTTCTTC.

The CDR3 sequence is CASSPDTNSNQPQHF. CDR3 DNA sequence: TGTGCCAGCAGCCCGGACACTAATAGCAATCAGCCCCAGCATTTT. The V and J genes are TRBV11-2 and TRBJ1-5, with a tentative D call TRBD1 (5 bases). Trimming took off 5 bases at V and 0 bases at J, with 11 bases between the two ends. Germline lookup yields CDR1 SGHAT and CDR2 FQNNGV. The CDR3 is 15 residues long.

The V and J genes are TRBV10-2 and TRBJ1-2, with D perhaps TRBD1 (6 bases). Germline CDR1 reads WSHSY; CDR2 reads SAAADI. The CDR3 sequence is 13 residues long. The V end lost 7 bases, the J end lost 2 bases, and 11 bases lay between the germline ends. Here the CDR3 reads CASKDSVNYGYTF. Written as DNA, the CDR3 is TGCGCCAGCAAGGACAGCGTCAACTATGGCTACACCTTC.

This chain links TRBV5-1 with TRBJ2-7; TRBD1 is a possible D gene (6 bases). Germline CDR1 SGHRS, CDR2 YFSETQ. The CDR3 extends over 13 amino acids. V was cut by 4 bases and J by 3 bases, with 11 bases left in between. CDR3: CASSTTGIYEQYF. DNA of the CDR3: TGCGCCAGCAGCACCACAGGGATCTACGAGCAGTACTTC.

There are a few counts of this clone. Germline and junction disagree at one end, which may indicate a read error. This rearrangement joins TRBV27 to TRBJ1-2; 10 bases line up with TRBD1. The CDR3 totals 15 residues. Germline CDR1 reads MNHEY; CDR2 reads SMNVEV (reference sequence). CDR3 sequence (DNA): TGTGCCAGCAGGCCCAGGACAGGGGGAGACTATGGCTACCCCTTC. Amino acid sequence: CASRPRTGGDYGYPF.

The V and J genes are TRBV5-1 and TRBJ1-6; D is unresolved. The germline V gene has CDR1 SGHRS and CDR2 YFSETQ. CDR3 length equals 13 residues. V was pared by 2 bases and J by 8 bases, with 8 bases between. The CDR3, as DNA: TGCGCCAGCAGCTTAGCAGGTTATTCACCCCTCCACTTT. This translates into CASSLAGYSPLHF.

The chain has TRBV4-3 and TRBJ2-1; 7 bases map to TRBD2. The CDR3 spans 17 residues. Germline V CDR1 and CDR2: LGHNA, YSLEER. Trimming cost V 2 bases and J 4 bases; bases outside gene matches: 11. For the CDR3, the DNA is TGCGCCAGCAGCCAATGGCGGGGCGGGGGAATATACAATGAGCAGTTCTTC. Its translation is CASSQWRGGGIYNEQFF.

This chain joins TRBV5-1 and TRBJ2-3; 12 positions match TRBD2. Trimming cost V 0 bases and J 0 bases; bases outside gene matches: 5. Germline values: CDR1 SGHRS, CDR2 YFSETQ. This CDR3 contains 18 residues. Here the CDR3 DNA reads TGCGCCAGCAGCTTGGGACTAGCGGGGGCCTACAGCACAGATACGCAGTATTTT. Its protein product is CASSLGLAGAYSTDTQYF.

The chain has TRBV15 and TRBJ1-2; 8 bases map to TRBD1. The J segment lost 7 bases and the V segment lost 1 base, leaving 11 bases of the junction unmatched. In germline, CDR1 is LNHNV, CDR2 YYDKDF (reference sequence). The CDR3 extends over 16 amino acids. CDR3 residues: CATSRGGGGQDGGYTF. CDR3 DNA sequence: TGTGCCACCAGCAGAGGCGGGGGGGGACAGGACGGTGGCTACACCTTC. The full variable domain, completed using reference TRBV15 and TRBJ1-2, is DAMVIQNPRYQVTQFGKPVTLSCSQTLNHNVMYWYQQKSSQAPKLLFHYYDKDFNNEADTPDNFQSRRPNTSFCFLDIRSPGLGDTAMYLCATSRGGGGQDGGYTFGSGTRLTVV.

CDR3 sequence reads: CASSPPLPVWPDTQYF. The DNA of the CDR3 is TGTGCCAGCTCACCACCCCTTCCTGTATGGCCAGATACGCAGTATTTT. This sequence joins TRBV18 and TRBJ2-3; D gene uncertain. This CDR3 has 16 amino acids. Germline lookup yields CDR1 KGHSH and CDR2 LQKENI. V lost 0 bases, J lost 4 bases, and 14 bases lay in between. The full variable domain, its missing parts supplied by reference TRBV18 and TRBJ2-3, is NAGVMQNPRHLVRRRGQEARLRCSPMKGHSHVYWYRQLPEEGLKFMVYLQKENIIDESGMPKERFSAEFPKEGPSILRIQQVVRGDSAAYFCASSPPLPVWPDTQYFGPGTRLTVL.

The chain recombines TRBV5-1 with TRBJ2-5, with 14 bases that match TRBD2. V trimming: 4 bases; J trimming: 4 bases; junction bases outside the gene matches: 3. Germline lookup yields CDR1 SGHRS and CDR2 YFSETQ. The CDR3 runs 15 residues. The CDR3 here is CASSQGLAGVETQYF. In nucleotides, the CDR3 is TGCGCCAGCAGCCAGGGACTAGCGGGGGTAGAGACCCAGTACTTC.

The V and J genes are TRBV30 and TRBJ1-1; TRBD1 might be the D (6 bases). The V end lost 4 bases, the J end lost 4 bases, and 25 bases lay between the germline ends. CDR1 is GTSNPN and CDR2 is SVGIG in the germline V gene (reference sequence). The CDR3 consists of 17 residues. DNA of the CDR3: TGTGCCTGGAACCGGTTAGGGGTGGGGACACTCGGCACTGAAGCTTTCTTT. It is translated as CAWNRLGVGTLGTEAFF.